The rows below give T cell receptor beta chains drawn from one sample of a study of T cell responses to AZD1222 COVID-19 vaccine. Sequencing was performed with immunoSEQ multiplex PCR; in TCRdb, only in-frame clones are kept and a portion is missing. The repertoire consists of fewer than 200,000 clones, with around 92% occurring once and the leading ten covering under 11%. The sample consisted of peripheral blood, taken on day 0 of AZD1222 vaccination. These receptors were obtained from an adult in good health. CDR3s include the opening cysteine and the closing phenylalanine or tryptophan. A D gene is named only where the DNA matches it firmly. Size tells how often a clone was seen (once, few, many) or the class of an expanded clone, and some rows leave it out.

D gene,V gene,clone size,J gene,CDR3 protein,CDR3 DNA
TRBD1,TRBV19,.,TRBJ1-6,CASSSGTGGYSPLHF,TGTGCCAGTAGCTCAGGCACAGGGGGCTATTCACCCCTCCACTTT
TRBD1,TRBV18,.,TRBJ1-1,CASSPSLTGGAEAFF,TGTGCCAGCTCACCGAGTCTGACAGGGGGGGCTGAAGCTTTCTTT
TRBD1,TRBV7-2,.,TRBJ2-1,CASGSGTGTYNEQFF,TGTGCCAGCGGATCCGGGACAGGGACCTACAATGAGCAGTTCTTC
.,TRBV24-1,.,TRBJ2-3,CATSGAGESTDTQYF,TGTGCCACCAGTGGGGCAGGAGAAAGCACAGATACGCAGTATTTT
TRBD2,TRBV3-1/TRBV3-2,.,TRBJ2-1,CASSQDRASGIFRNNEQFF,TGTGCCAGCAGCCAAGATCGGGCTAGCGGGATCTTCCGCAACAATGAGCAGTTCTTC
.,TRBV27,.,TRBJ1-2,CASSPHEFSNYGYTF,TGTGCCAGCAGTCCTCATGAGTTTTCTAACTATGGCTACACCTTC
.,TRBV6-2/TRBV6-3,.,TRBJ2-7,CASSWSYEQYF,TGTGCCAGCAGTTGGTCCTACGAGCAGTACTTC
.,TRBV7-2,.,TRBJ1-3,CASSWAASSGNTIYF,TGTGCCAGCAGCTGGGCCGCTTCCTCTGGAAACACCATATATTTT
.,TRBV30,.,TRBJ1-2,CAWTLRAGPSFYGYTF,TGTGCCTGGACCCTCAGGGCGGGACCTTCTTTCTATGGCTACACCTTC
.,TRBV5-4,.,TRBJ1-2,CASSRWGGSGYTF,TGTGCCAGCAGCCGATGGGGGGGAAGTGGCTACACCTTC
.,TRBV23-1,.,TRBJ1-1,CASSQLASLGNTEAFF,TGCGCCAGCAGTCAATTGGCCTCCCTGGGGAACACTGAAGCTTTCTTT
.,TRBV18,.,TRBJ1-2,CASSPQGYGYTF,TGTGCCAGCTCACCTCAGGGTTACGGCTACACCTTC
.,TRBV19,.,TRBJ2-3,CASSIAGAGTDTQYF,TGTGCCAGTAGTATAGCCGGGGCTGGCACAGATACGCAGTATTTT
.,TRBV6-5,.,TRBJ1-5,CASRGRTSNQPQHF,TGTGCCAGCAGGGGACGAACGAGCAATCAGCCCCAGCATTTT
TRBD2,TRBV25-1,.,TRBJ2-2,CASGEGRYIGELFF,TGTGCCAGCGGGGAGGGGCGTTACATCGGGGAGCTGTTTTTT
.,TRBV27,.,TRBJ2-1,CASSRPGVVPNNEQFF,TGTGCCAGCAGCCGCCCTGGGGTCGTCCCCAATAATGAGCAGTTCTTC
.,TRBV30,.,TRBJ1-2,CAWSFRDIYGYTF,TGTGCCTGGAGTTTTCGAGACATCTATGGCTACACCTTC
TRBD1,TRBV5-1,.,TRBJ1-1,CASRLGQMNTEAFF,TGCGCCAGCCGCCTGGGACAGATGAACACTGAAGCTTTCTTT
.,TRBV28,.,TRBJ1-5,CASSWPTGLNNQPQHF,TGTGCCAGCAGTTGGCCCACGGGGCTTAACAATCAGCCCCAGCATTTT
.,TRBV19,few,TRBJ1-3,CASRFGSGNTIYF,TGTGCCAGTAGATTCGGCTCTGGAAACACCATATATTTT
.,TRBV21-1,.,TRBJ2-3,CASSQVPGGLTDTQYF,TGTGCCAGCAGCCAGGTCCCAGGGGGCCTCACAGATACGCAGTATTTT
.,TRBV25-1,.,TRBJ2-1,CASSARELSYNEQFF,TGTGCCAGCAGTGCCCGGGAGCTCTCCTACAATGAGCAGTTCTTC
.,TRBV24-1,.,TRBJ1-5,CATSDFQGRLGDQPQHF,TGTGCCACCAGTGATTTTCAGGGCCGGCTTGGCGATCAGCCCCAGCATTTT
.,TRBV12-5,.,TRBJ2-2,CASGSSSGELFF,TGTGCTAGTGGTTCCTCGTCCGGGGAGCTGTTTTTT
TRBD1,TRBV27,.,TRBJ1-2,CASSPNRGGGYTF,TGTGCCAGCAGTCCGAACAGGGGCGGCGGCTACACCTTC
.,TRBV4-1,.,TRBJ2-4,CASSQDGWTLAKNIQYF,TGCGCCAGCAGCCAAGATGGTTGGACCCTAGCCAAAAACATTCAGTACTTC